The source of this T cell receptor beta chain is a study of CD8 T cells in Susac syndrome. A note on this clonotype: Antigen: not known.

Purification of the CD8+ and CD4+ T cells relied on negative isolation, and TEMRA cells underwent FACS enrichment. Reverse transcription of roughly 0.45 to 1 ug RNA was performed with random hexamers. Amplification of TCR beta CDR3 was carried out by immunoSEQ multiplex PCR, which covered 54 Vbeta and 13 Jbeta segments. TCRdb independently ran MiXCR on the immunoSEQ multiplex PCR reads; one entry per CDR3 protein. The data hold approximately 200,000 distinct CDR3 sequences, with nearly 95% observed a single time. Study results and limitations: That the number of individuals in its TCR sequencing and HLA analysis was relatively small was acknowledged by the study.

The CDR3 is 13 residues long. V lost 5 bases, J lost 6 bases, and 17 bases lay in between. In germline, CDR1 is SQVTM, CDR2 ANQGSEA. The chain links TRBV29-1 to TRBJ2-7, with D uncertain. The receptor comes from a human donor with multiple sclerosis. Source material: CD4+ T cells from PBMCs. CDR3 bases: TGCAGCGTTTCGGTCGCTCCTCCGGGCGAGCAGTACTTC. Its translation: CSVSVAPPGEQYF.